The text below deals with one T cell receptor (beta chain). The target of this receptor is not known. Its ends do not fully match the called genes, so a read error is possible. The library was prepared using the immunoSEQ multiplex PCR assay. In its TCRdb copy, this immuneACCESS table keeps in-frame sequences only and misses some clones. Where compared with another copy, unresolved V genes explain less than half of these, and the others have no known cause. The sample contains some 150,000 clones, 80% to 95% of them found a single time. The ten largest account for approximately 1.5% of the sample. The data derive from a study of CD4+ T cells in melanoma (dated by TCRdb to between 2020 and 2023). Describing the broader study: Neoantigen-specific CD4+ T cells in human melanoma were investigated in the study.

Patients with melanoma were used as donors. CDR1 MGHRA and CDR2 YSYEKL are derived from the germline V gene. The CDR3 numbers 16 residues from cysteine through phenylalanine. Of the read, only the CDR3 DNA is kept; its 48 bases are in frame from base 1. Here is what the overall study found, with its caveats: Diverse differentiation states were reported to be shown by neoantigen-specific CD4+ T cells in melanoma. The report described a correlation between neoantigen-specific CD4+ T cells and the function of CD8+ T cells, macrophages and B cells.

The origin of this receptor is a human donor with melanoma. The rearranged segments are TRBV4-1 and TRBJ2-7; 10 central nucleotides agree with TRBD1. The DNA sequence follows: TGCGCCAGCAGCGAAGAATCCGGGACAGGGGTGGGGGAGCAGTACTTC. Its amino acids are CASSEESGTGVGEQYF.